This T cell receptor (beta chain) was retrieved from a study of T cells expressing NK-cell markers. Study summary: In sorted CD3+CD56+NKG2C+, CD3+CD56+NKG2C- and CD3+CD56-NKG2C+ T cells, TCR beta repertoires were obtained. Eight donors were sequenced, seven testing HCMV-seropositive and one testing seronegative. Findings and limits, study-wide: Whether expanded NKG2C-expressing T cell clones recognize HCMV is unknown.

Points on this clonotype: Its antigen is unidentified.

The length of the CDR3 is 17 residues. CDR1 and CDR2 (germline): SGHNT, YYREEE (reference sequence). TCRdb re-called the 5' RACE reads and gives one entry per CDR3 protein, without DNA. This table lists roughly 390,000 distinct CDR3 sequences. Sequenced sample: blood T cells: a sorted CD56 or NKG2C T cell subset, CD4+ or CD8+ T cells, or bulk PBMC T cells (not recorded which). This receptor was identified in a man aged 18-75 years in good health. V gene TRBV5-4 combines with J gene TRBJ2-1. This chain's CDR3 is CASRPKDLGLSYNEQFF.